This TCR beta chain was observed in a study of T cells in localized non-small cell lung cancer. With regard to this clone: Its antigen remains unknown.

Study observations and caveats: When the top 100 tumor clones were examined, a median about 60 of them also appeared in the adjacent lung, which was paired and uninvolved. There was higher T cell clonality in uninvolved adjacent lung than in tumor, and it was highest there. Because only a single region of the tumor was sequenced, heterogeneity remains possible. Those with higher blood T cell density had longer overall survival.

Assay used: immunoSEQ multiplex PCR; TCRdb lists only in-frame clones, some missing. The repertoire consists of 30,000 to 45,000 clones, with roughly 88% occurring once and the leading ten covering approximately 2.6%. V was pared by 1 base and J by 4 bases, with 11 bases between. CDR1 and CDR2 from the germline V gene are SEHNR and FQNEAQ (reference sequence). The CDR3 consists of 15 residues. This clonotype was obtained from a woman aged 35 to 70 with stage I lung adenocarcinoma. The V gene is TRBV7-9, the J gene TRBJ2-1; D possibly corresponds to TRBD1 (5 bases). Material: peripheral blood, obtained before any cancer treatment. CDR3: CASSLGAGSYNEQFF. The CDR3 coding sequence is TGTGCCAGCAGCTTAGGGGCAGGGTCTTACAATGAGCAGTTCTTC.